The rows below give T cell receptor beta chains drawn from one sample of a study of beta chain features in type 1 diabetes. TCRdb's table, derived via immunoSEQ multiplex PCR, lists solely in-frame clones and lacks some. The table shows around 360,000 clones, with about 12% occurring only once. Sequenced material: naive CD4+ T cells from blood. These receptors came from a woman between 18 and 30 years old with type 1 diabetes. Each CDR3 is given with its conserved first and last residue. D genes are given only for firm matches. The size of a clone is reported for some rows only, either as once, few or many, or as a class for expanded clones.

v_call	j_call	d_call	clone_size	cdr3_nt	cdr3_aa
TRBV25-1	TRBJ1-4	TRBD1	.	TGTGCCAGCGCTCCGGGACAGGCTAATGAAAAACTGTTTTTT	CASAPGQANEKLFF
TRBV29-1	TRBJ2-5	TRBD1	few	TGCAGCGTTCGACAGGGGGCGTATTTAGAGACCCAGTACTTC	CSVRQGAYLETQYF
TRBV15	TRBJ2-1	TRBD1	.	TGTGCCACCAGCCACCGGGACAGGGGCTACAATGAGCAGTTCTTC	CATSHRDRGYNEQFF
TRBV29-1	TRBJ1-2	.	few	TGCAGCGTGCCAGAGGATGGCTACACCTTC	CSVPEDGYTF
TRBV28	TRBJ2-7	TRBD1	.	TGTGCCAGCAGTTTATTGGGCTCACAGGGGCCAAACGGGCAGTACTTC	CASSLLGSQGPNGQYF
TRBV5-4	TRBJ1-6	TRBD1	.	TGTGCCAGCAGCTTGGACCAACAGGGGGGGAATAATTCACCCCTCCACTTT	CASSLDQQGGNNSPLHF
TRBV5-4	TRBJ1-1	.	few	TGTGCCAGCAGCTTAGGACAGCCGAACACTGAAGCTTTCTTT	CASSLGQPNTEAFF
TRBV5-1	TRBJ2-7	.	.	TGCGCCAGCAGACGAGGAGGGTCGATTAGCGAGCAGTACTTC	CASRRGGSISEQYF
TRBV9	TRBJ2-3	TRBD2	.	TGTGCCAGCAGCTCAAGCGGGGGCTCCCTGTTCCAAGATACGCAGTATTTT	CASSSSGGSLFQDTQYF
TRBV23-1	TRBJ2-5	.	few	TGCGCCAGCAGTCAACCGGTGCAGCGCAAAGAGACCCAGTACTTC	CASSQPVQRKETQYF
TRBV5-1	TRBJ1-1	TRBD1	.	TGCGCCAGCAGGTTGGTCTACAGGGGGAACACTGAAGCTTTCTTT	CASRLVYRGNTEAFF
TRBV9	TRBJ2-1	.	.	TGTGCCAGCAGGCCTGGGACTCCTGGGAGCTCCTACAATGAGCAGTTCTTC	CASRPGTPGSSYNEQFF
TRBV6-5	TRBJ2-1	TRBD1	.	TGTGCCAGCTCCGGGACAGGCAACAATGAGCAGTTCTTC	CASSGTGNNEQFF
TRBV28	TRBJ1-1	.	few	TGTGCCAGCAGTTCCTCGACTAGACTAAGCCCTGAAGCTTTCTTT	CASSSSTRLSPEAFF
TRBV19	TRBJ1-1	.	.	TGTGCCAGTACTCTCGTCAGGGGAAACACTGAAGCTTTCTTT	CASTLVRGNTEAFF
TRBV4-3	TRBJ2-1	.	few	TGCGCCAGCAGCCAGGAACAGGACAATGAGCAGTTCTTC	CASSQEQDNEQFF
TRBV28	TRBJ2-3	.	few	TGTGCCACCCAGACAGACATACTCCTCACAGATACGCAGTATTTT	CATQTDILLTDTQYF
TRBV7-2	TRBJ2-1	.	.	TGTGCCAGCAGCTTAGCCCCTGGGGGGTACAATGAGCAGTTCTTC	CASSLAPGGYNEQFF
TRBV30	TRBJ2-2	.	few	TGTGCCTGGACTCGAGGGCCCGGGGAGCTGTTTTTT	CAWTRGPGELFF
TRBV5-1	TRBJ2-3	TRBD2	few	TGCGCCAGCAGCTTGGTGGCGGGGGGAGGCGCAGATACGCAGTATTTT	CASSLVAGGGADTQYF
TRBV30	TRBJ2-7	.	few	TGTGCCTGGAGTGTACGGGGGTACGAGCAGTACTTC	CAWSVRGYEQYF
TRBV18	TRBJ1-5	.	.	TGTGCCAGCTCACCACAACAGGGCGACAATCAGCCCCAGCATTTT	CASSPQQGDNQPQHF
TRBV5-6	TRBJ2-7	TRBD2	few	TGTGCCAGCAGGTGGACTAGCGGGGCCTACGAGCAGTACTTC	CASRWTSGAYEQYF
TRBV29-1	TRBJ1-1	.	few	TGCAGCGTTGAAGGACAGGTTGGGGGCACTGAAGCTTTCTTT	CSVEGQVGGTEAFF
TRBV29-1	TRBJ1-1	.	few	TGCAGCGTTGCCCAGGTCCTGAACACTGAAGCTTTCTTT	CSVAQVLNTEAFF
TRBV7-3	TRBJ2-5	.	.	TGTGCCAGCAGCTTTACTAGCCAAGAGACCCAGTACTTC	CASSFTSQETQYF
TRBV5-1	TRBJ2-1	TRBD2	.	TGCGCCAGCAGTGTGGGGGGGAATGAGCAGTTCTTC	CASSVGGNEQFF
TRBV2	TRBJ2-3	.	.	TGTGCCAGCAAAAAGGGGCTAACAGATACGCAGTATTTT	CASKKGLTDTQYF
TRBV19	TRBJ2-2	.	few	TGTGCCAGTCTCAGGGGATGGAACACCGGGGAGCTGTTTTTT	CASLRGWNTGELFF
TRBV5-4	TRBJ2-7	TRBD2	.	TGTGCCAGCAGCTTTGCCGCGGGAGAGCTAGGGGAGCAGTACTTC	CASSFAAGELGEQYF
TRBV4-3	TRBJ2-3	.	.	TGCGCCAGCAGCCAAGATGAGCAGGGAGGCGGCACAGATACGCAGTATTTT	CASSQDEQGGGTDTQYF